The present entry profiles one T cell receptor beta chain with its context. TCRdb ran MiXCR on the 5' RACE reads and lists one entry per CDR3 protein. The profile shows roughly 100,000 distinct CDR3 sequences, roughly 13% of them singletons. The CDR3 extends over 14 amino acids. V lost 1 base and J 1 base, leaving 10 bases between the germline ends. Germline CDR1 and CDR2: DFQATT and SNEGSKA (reference sequence). This sample was included in a study of early T cells in non-severe SARS-CoV-2 infection. Sequencing used whole blood. The source of this sequence is an adult who was a healthcare worker with PCR-confirmed SARS-CoV-2 infection or an uninfected control (not recorded which). The rearrangement links TRBV20-1 to TRBJ1-1; D may be TRBD1 (5 bases). This CDR3 is CSARAWDPNTEAFF. The CDR3 bases are TGCAGTGCTAGAGCATGGGACCCGAACACTGAAGCTTTCTTT.